The 27 T cell receptor beta chains below come from one sample, sequenced in a study of blood T cell repertoires in COVID-19. The data were produced by immunoSEQ multiplex PCR, yet TCRdb's version contains in-frame clones alone and is incomplete. The sample includes 400,000 to 500,000 clones, roughly 90% of them seen just once. The sequenced sample consisted of PBMCs or T cells enriched from blood (not recorded which). The receptor source for this set is a woman aged 40 to 49 who had recovered from COVID-19.

The rearrangement joins TRBV18 to TRBJ1-2; 9 bases are shared with TRBD1. CDR3 length: 15 residues. Germline-derived CDR1 and CDR2 are KGHSH and LQKENI. J was trimmed by 5 bases and V by 3 bases; bases with no gene match: 7. CDR3 loop: CASSPGTGTGYGYTF. CDR3 DNA sequence: TGTGCCAGCTCACCCGGGACAGGGACAGGGTATGGCTACACCTTC.

CDR3 sequence reads: CASSLEGTVTTYEQYF. The CDR3 DNA sequence: TGTGCCAGCAGCCTCGAGGGGACAGTAACAACCTACGAGCAGTACTTC. The rearrangement uses TRBV4-2 and TRBJ2-7, with 7 nucleotides matching TRBD1. The CDR3 sequence is 16 residues long. Per germline, CDR1 LGHNA and CDR2 YNFKEQ. With 4 bases clipped from V and 2 bases from J, the junction kept 11 bases outside the gene matches.

V gene TRBV6-2 or TRBV6-3 combines with J gene TRBJ1-2; 7 bases align to TRBD1. The junction had 8 bases not matched to a gene; V was cut back by 4 bases and J by 6 bases. Germline V gives CDR1 MNHEY, CDR2 SVGEGT. The CDR3 loop spans 14 amino acids. The CDR3 region is CASSSWGTANGYTF. The CDR3 bases are TGTGCCAGCAGTTCCTGGGGGACAGCTAATGGCTACACCTTC.

The chain joins TRBV10-2 to TRBJ1-2; TRBD1 matches 7 bases. Per germline, CDR1 WSHSY and CDR2 SAAADI. Losses at the gene ends were 3 bases for V and 4 bases for J; bases not matched to a gene: 2. This CDR3 has 13 residues. CDR3 sequence: CASSDRDSYGYTF. In DNA, the CDR3 is TGCGCCAGCAGTGACCGGGACAGCTATGGCTACACCTTC.

The rearrangement joins TRBV6-5 to TRBJ1-1; 7 positions match TRBD1. The CDR3 is made up of 14 amino acids. Trimming at V came to 6 bases and at J to 1 base, leaving 5 bases not matched to a gene. Germline V gives CDR1 MNHEY, CDR2 SVGAGI. CDR3 sequence (DNA): TGTGCCAGCAGGGGGACAGTACCGAACACTGAAGCTTTCTTT. Amino acid sequence: CASRGTVPNTEAFF.

The sample holds one count of this clone. The chain carries TRBV10-3 and TRBJ2-1; TRBD2 agrees at 14 bases. CDR3 length: 16 residues. J gave up 8 bases and V 6 bases, and 9 bases lay outside the gene matches. Per the germline V gene, CDR1 is ENHRY and CDR2 is SYGVKD. The CDR3 protein is CAIRMGGLAGDDEQFF. The CDR3 nucleotides are TGTGCCATCAGGATGGGGGGACTAGCGGGAGATGATGAGCAGTTCTTC.

The chain combines TRBV4-3 with TRBJ1-1, with 9 nucleotides matching TRBD1. The CDR3 covers 19 residues. The V segment lost 5 bases and the J segment 2 bases; nucleotides outside the gene matches: 18. CDR1 is LGHNA and CDR2 is YSLEER in the germline V gene. The CDR3 loop is CASSTLKWTGEWTNTEAFF. CDR3 nucleotide sequence: TGCGCCAGCAGCACCCTAAAGTGGACAGGGGAGTGGACCAACACTGAAGCTTTCTTT.

The V call is TRBV2, the J call TRBJ2-5, with 11 bases identical to TRBD2. J was trimmed by 5 bases and V by 4 bases; bases with no gene match: 9. CDR1 is SNHLY, CDR2 FYNNEI, per germline. The CDR3 consists of 16 residues. CDR3 sequence: CASSAISGRARETQYF. CDR3 sequence (DNA): TGTGCCAGCAGTGCAATTAGCGGGAGGGCCCGGGAGACCCAGTACTTC.

The gene calls are TRBV6-5 and TRBJ2-7, with 10 bases identical to TRBD1. The CDR3 covers 15 residues. Germline trimming cut 6 bases from V and 2 bases from J; bases unmatched to any gene: 7. Germline V gene lookup returns CDR1 MNHEY and CDR2 SVGAGI. The CDR3 loop is CASSLGQGPTYEQYF. The CDR3 nucleotides read TGTGCCAGCAGCCTGGGACAGGGGCCTACCTACGAGCAGTACTTC.

The genes are TRBV27 and TRBJ1-2; D ambiguous. CDR1 is MNHEY, CDR2 SMNVEV, per germline (reference sequence). V was pared by 5 bases and J by 3 bases, with 10 bases between. The CDR3 contains 13 residues. The CDR3 spells CASSLTPDYGYTF. The CDR3 nucleotides read TGTGCCAGCAGTCTCACACCAGACTATGGCTACACCTTC.

CDR3 amino acids: CASSLTPTGPLYGYTF. CDR3 nucleotides: TGCGCCAGCAGCTTAACACCGACAGGACCTCTATATGGCTACACCTTC. This sequence joins TRBV5-1 and TRBJ1-2, with D possibly matching TRBD1 (6 bases). Germline loops: CDR1 SGHRS, CDR2 YFSETQ. Deletions cut 2 bases from V and 5 bases from J, with 19 bases between. The CDR3 runs to 16 residues.

The chain has TRBV4-3 and TRBJ1-1, with D hard to call. The CDR3 totals 15 residues. V lost 4 bases and J 9 bases, leaving 21 bases between the germline ends. The V gene's germline CDR1 is LGHNA and CDR2 YSLEER. The CDR3 coding sequence is TGCGCCAGCAGCCTCTTCGACGGAGGGTTTTATAAAGCTTTCTTT. It yields the protein CASSLFDGGFYKAFF.

V gene TRBV27 combines with J gene TRBJ1-5, with D maybe TRBD1 (6 bases). V was trimmed by 2 bases and J by 5 bases, leaving 10 bases between them. The CDR3 loop spans 14 amino acids. Germline CDR1 reads MNHEY; CDR2 reads SMNVEV (reference sequence). The CDR3 DNA sequence: TGTGCCAGCAGTTTAGGAACAGGGCATCAGCCCCAGCATTTT. Protein product: CASSLGTGHQPQHF.

The V call is TRBV10-1, the J call TRBJ1-1, with a tentative D call TRBD1 (5 bases). V was trimmed by 6 bases and J by 1 base, leaving 21 bases between them. The CDR3 runs to 17 residues. The germline V gene encodes CDR1 WNHNN and CDR2 SYGVQD (reference sequence). In nucleotides, the CDR3 is TGCGCCAGCAGGGGGAAAGGGCAGTACAGGACGAACACTGAAGCTTTCTTT. Its translation: CASRGKGQYRTNTEAFF.

The V and J genes are TRBV5-1 and TRBJ2-6, with 9 bases aligning to TRBD1. The trim removed 5 bases at V and 0 bases at J, leaving 9 bases unmatched. This CDR3 region has 18 residues. CDR1 SGHRS and CDR2 YFSETQ come from the germline V gene. CDR3 residues: CASRKGQGSFSGANVLTF. The CDR3 DNA sequence: TGCGCCAGCAGGAAGGGACAGGGCTCCTTCTCTGGGGCCAACGTCCTGACTTTC. The full variable domain, rest sourced from reference TRBV5-1 and TRBJ2-6, is KAGVTQTPRYLIKTRGQQVTLSCSPISGHRSVSWYQQTPGQGLQFLFEYFSETQRNKGNFPGRFSGRQFSNSRSEMNVSTLELGDSALYLCASRKGQGSFSGANVLTFGAGSRLTVL.

The chain is built from TRBV23-1 and TRBJ1-1; D unresolved. TRBV23-1 is noted as an ORF with a role that remains uncertain. V lost 1 base, J lost 11 bases, and 5 bases lay in between. The CDR3 length is 10 residues. CDR3 DNA sequence: TGCGCCAGCAGTCAATGTCGGGCTTTCTTT. Translated: CASSQCRAFF.

V and J are TRBV29-1 and TRBJ2-1; TRBD2 aligns across 8 bases. With V trimmed by 7 bases and J by 5 bases, 4 bases remained unmatched. Germline V gene lookup returns CDR1 SQVTM and CDR2 ANQGSEA. The CDR3 runs to 12 residues. In DNA form, the CDR3 reads TGCAGCGGGATAGCGGGAAACAATGAGCAGTTCTTC. It yields the protein CSGIAGNNEQFF.

V gene TRBV3-1 (or the pseudogene TRBV3-2) combines with J gene TRBJ2-1; TRBD2 matches 8 bases. The length of the CDR3 is 15 residues. Germline-derived CDR1 and CDR2 are LGHDT and YNNKEL (reference sequence). V was pared by 4 bases and J by 7 bases, with 9 bases of the junction left unmatched. CDR3 sequence (DNA): TGTGCCAGCAGCCGTCAAGCGGGAGTGGCGAATGAGCAGTTCTTC. This translates into CASSRQAGVANEQFF.

The genes are TRBV7-2 and TRBJ1-2, with unresolved D. This CDR3 contains 16 residues. The germline V and J ends were trimmed by 5 bases and 0 bases, with 16 bases remaining between them. Per the germline V gene, CDR1 is SGHTA and CDR2 is FQGNSA. The DNA for the CDR3 is TGTGCCAGCAGCCCGACCCGCAGGCGCACTAACTATGGCTACACCTTC. Amino acids: CASSPTRRRTNYGYTF.

The gene calls are TRBV19 and TRBJ2-1; D gene uncertain. The CDR3 has 16 residues. Germline CDR1 LNHDA, CDR2 SQIVND (reference sequence). Trimming took 3 bases from V and 0 from J, leaving 12 bases between them. The CDR3 DNA is TGTGCCAGTAGTATTTTCCAGTCCCGCTCCTACAATGAGCAGTTCTTC. As protein: CASSIFQSRSYNEQFF. Drawing the rest from reference TRBV19 and TRBJ2-1, the complete variable domain is DGGITQSPKYLFRKEGQNVTLSCEQNLNHDAMYWYRQDPGQGLRLIYYSQIVNDFQKGDIAEGYSVSREKKESFPLTVTSAQKNPTAFYLCASSIFQSRSYNEQFFGPGTRLTVL.

The V call is TRBV15, the J call TRBJ1-3; the D gene is possibly TRBD1 (6 bases). The CDR3 is made up of 18 amino acids. V lost 1 base and J lost 3, with 19 bases in between. Germline lookup yields CDR1 LNHNV and CDR2 YYDKDF (reference sequence). CDR3 DNA: TGTGCCACCAGCAGAGGCAGGGGAGTTCTCCTCGGTGGAAACACCATATATTTT. The encoded protein is CATSRGRGVLLGGNTIYF.

This chain links TRBV5-4 with TRBJ1-4; D gene unclear. V was cut by 1 base and J by 8 bases, with 12 bases left in between. The CDR3 contains 14 residues. Germline assignment: CDR1 SGHNT and CDR2 YYREEE (reference sequence). Here the CDR3 reads CASSLIGPGEKLFF. In DNA, the CDR3 is TGTGCCAGCAGCTTGATCGGGCCGGGGGAAAAACTGTTTTTT.

The rearrangement links TRBV19 to TRBJ1-4; D is ambiguous. CDR3 length equals 14 residues. The germline gives CDR1 LNHDA, CDR2 SQIVND (reference sequence). Trimming removed 7 bases from V and 1 base from J, with 10 bases in between. The CDR3 protein is CASNFGVTNEKLFF. DNA for the CDR3: TGTGCCAGTAATTTCGGGGTAACTAATGAAAAACTGTTTTTT.

The chain employs TRBV27 and TRBJ1-2; 9 bases agree with TRBD1. Per the germline V gene, CDR1 is MNHEY and CDR2 is SMNVEV (reference sequence). With V trimmed by 0 bases and J by 3 bases, 2 bases remained unmatched. CDR3 length: 15 amino acids. CDR3 nucleotide sequence: TGTGCCAGCAGTTTATCCCGGACAGGGGACTATGGCTACACCTTC. Translating gives CASSLSRTGDYGYTF.

The V call is TRBV6-2 or TRBV6-3, the J call TRBJ2-7, with a weak D call TRBD2 (6 bases). V lost 4 bases, J lost 0 bases, and 13 bases lay in between. The CDR3 runs to 15 residues. Germline values: CDR1 MNHEY, CDR2 SVGEGT. The CDR3 sequence is CASSSLGGDSYEQYF. In nucleotides, the CDR3 is TGTGCCAGCAGTTCCCTGGGCGGGGACTCCTACGAGCAGTACTTC.

The rearrangement links TRBV19 to TRBJ2-4; D might be TRBD1 (6 bases). The CDR3 sequence is 15 residues long. Deletions cut 2 bases from V and 3 bases from J, with 11 bases between. Germline CDR1 reads LNHDA; CDR2 reads SQIVND (reference sequence). CDR3 in amino acids: CASSILSDSKNIQYF. The CDR3 DNA reads as TGTGCCAGTAGTATATTATCGGACAGCAAAAACATTCAGTACTTC. Using reference TRBV19 and TRBJ2-4 for the parts outside the CDR3, the full variable domain is DGGITQSPKYLFRKEGQNVTLSCEQNLNHDAMYWYRQDPGQGLRLIYYSQIVNDFQKGDIAEGYSVSREKKESFPLTVTSAQKNPTAFYLCASSILSDSKNIQYFGAGTRLSVL.

The chain has TRBV21-1 and TRBJ1-5; the listed D gene, TRBD1, was not tested against the DNA. TRBV21-1 is assigned pseudogene status. There are 16 residues in the CDR3. The CDR3 bases are TGTGCCAGCAGCAAAAATGACGCAGGGGGGACTGAGCCCCAGCATTTT. Its protein is CASSKNDAGGTEPQHF.